These T cell receptor beta chains were read from a single sample in a study of T cell changes during pregnancy in multiple sclerosis. The assay was immunoSEQ multiplex PCR, and TCRdb's table has in-frame clones only and misses some. The data contain around 57,000 clones, about 90% of them seen just once; the ten biggest clones take up around 0.16%. The specimen comprised CD4+ T cells from peripheral blood mononuclear cells, sampled after pregnancy. The receptors originated from a female donor in good health, enrolled as a control in a pregnancy study. CDR3s include the opening cysteine and the closing phenylalanine or tryptophan.

v_gene	j_gene	CDR3aa
TRBV6-5	TRBJ1-1	CASSQGTGMNTEAFF
TRBV6-6	TRBJ1-5	CASGFGQGSNQPQHF
TRBV7-2	TRBJ2-3	CASSLVPLAAADTQYF
TRBV18	TRBJ1-3	CASSPSGKNSGNTIYF
TRBV7-2	TRBJ2-5	CASSSKVGRETQYF
TRBV7-2	TRBJ1-2	CASSSRTAGGTYGYTF
TRBV7-7	TRBJ2-2	CASSYGLAGGTGELFF
TRBV28	TRBJ1-5	CASSLSTGSNQPQHF
TRBV7-9	TRBJ2-5	CASSQGQGTQYF
TRBV6-6	TRBJ1-1	CASSSEGYTEAFF
TRBV6-5	TRBJ2-3	CASSYSQSWDTQYF
TRBV14	TRBJ2-5	CASSLVRRGALETQYF
TRBV20-1	TRBJ2-7	CSAVGQREQYF
TRBV27	TRBJ1-1	CASSLRQNTEAFF
TRBV9	TRBJ1-2	CASSVNQADYGYTF
TRBV6-6	TRBJ1-2	CASRDRTNYGYTF
TRBV7-2	TRBJ2-1	CASSLKGAEQFF
TRBV11-1	TRBJ2-2	CASSLIRAGELFF
TRBV4-3	TRBJ2-7	CASSPVAVGSSYEQYF
TRBV4-2	TRBJ2-7	CASSQSSPYEQYF
TRBV28	TRBJ1-5	CASSSLDRKKNQPQHF
TRBV29-1	TRBJ1-5	CSVGQNNQPQHF
TRBV28	TRBJ1-4	CASGAALATNEKLFF
TRBV2	TRBJ2-5	CASGLSGGDRGAQYF
TRBV6-1	TRBJ2-3	CASSGQGGPTDTQYF
TRBV2	TRBJ2-2	CASSEFRGFAGELFF
TRBV19	TRBJ1-4	CASRGTAGEKLFF